This is a list of T cell receptor beta chains from one sample in a study of PD-1 blockade in mismatch repair-deficient tumors. Here immunoSEQ multiplex PCR was the method, and the copy in TCRdb shows in-frame clones only, minus some. The data hold 80,000 to 130,000 clones, with 65% to 85% observed a single time. The specimen was peripheral blood, collected roughly 36 weeks after starting pembrolizumab. The receptors shown here come from an adult with mismatch repair-deficient cancer. Both conserved end residues are part of each CDR3. D genes are given only for firm matches. A row's size may be missing; if present it is once, few, many or a size class.

TRBV29-1	-	TRBJ2-5	TRBD2	TGCAGCGTTGCGGGGACTAGCGGGGACCAAGAGACCCAGTACTTC	CSVAGTSGDQETQYF
TRBV2	-	TRBJ2-5	TRBD2	TGTGCCAGCAGTGAAGTCGGTAGCGGGAGAGAGACCCAGTACTTC	CASSEVGSGRETQYF
TRBV21-1	-	TRBJ1-1	-	TGTGCCAGCAGCCCTGGGAGGACAGAGGAGAACACTGAAGCTTTCTTT	CASSPGRTEENTEAFF
TRBV11-2	-	TRBJ1-1	TRBD1	TGTGCCAGCAGCCCGACCCGATGGACAGGAGACACTGAAGCTTTCTTT	CASSPTRWTGDTEAFF
TRBV4-1	-	TRBJ2-1	-	TGCGCCAGCAGCCATCAGGCGGGAAACGATGAGCAGTTCTTC	CASSHQAGNDEQFF
TRBV5-1	-	TRBJ1-1	-	TGCGCCAGCAGCTTTGATCTTAACGGGGGCCCGGCTTTCTTT	CASSFDLNGGPAFF
TRBV5-1	-	TRBJ2-5	TRBD1	TGCGCCAGCAGCCCCCGGACAGGGGGAGGCGAGACCCAGTACTTC	CASSPRTGGGETQYF
TRBV2	-	TRBJ1-1	-	TGTGCCAGCAGTGCTTTGGTGGGGGTACGCACTGAAGCTTTCTTT	CASSALVGVRTEAFF
TRBV5-1	-	TRBJ1-2	TRBD1	TGCGCCAGCAGCGCCGGACAGGGGGCGAACTATGGCTACACCTTC	CASSAGQGANYGYTF
TRBV15	few	TRBJ2-7	-	TGTGCCACCAGCAAGCCCCGGGGACCCAGAAGTTTC	CATSKPRGPRSF
TRBV7-2	-	TRBJ2-1	-	TGTGCCAGCAGCTTAGTCGGTCGGGAGTTTTACTTCTTC	CASSLVGREFYFF
TRBV13	-	TRBJ1-1	TRBD1	TGTGCCAGCAGCGGACAGGGGGCGAGCACTGAAGCTTTCTTT	CASSGQGASTEAFF
TRBV11-2	-	TRBJ2-2	-	TGTGCCAGCAGCTGGGGTCGGGGTGGCACCGGGGAGCTGTTTTTT	CASSWGRGGTGELFF
TRBV13	-	TRBJ2-1	TRBD1	TGTGCCAGCAGCCCGACAGGGGGTAGTTCCTACAATGAGCAGTTCTTC	CASSPTGGSSYNEQFF
TRBV5-1	-	TRBJ2-1	TRBD2	TGCGCCAGCAGCTTGGTTCCAGCGGGAGGGTACAATGAGCAGTTCTTC	CASSLVPAGGYNEQFF
TRBV29-1	-	TRBJ1-4	TRBD1	TGCAGCGTTGTCGCAACGGACAGGGAACGCGAAAAACTGTTTTTT	CSVVATDREREKLFF